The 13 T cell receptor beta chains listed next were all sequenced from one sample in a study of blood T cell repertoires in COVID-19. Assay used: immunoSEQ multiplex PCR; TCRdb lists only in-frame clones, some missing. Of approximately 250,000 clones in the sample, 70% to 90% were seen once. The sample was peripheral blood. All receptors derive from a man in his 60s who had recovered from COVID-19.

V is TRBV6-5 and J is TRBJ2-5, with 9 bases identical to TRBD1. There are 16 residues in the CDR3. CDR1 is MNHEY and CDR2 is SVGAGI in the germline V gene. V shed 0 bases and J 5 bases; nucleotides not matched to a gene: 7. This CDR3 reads CASSYSGTGTPETQYF. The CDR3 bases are TGTGCCAGCAGTTACTCGGGGACAGGGACCCCGGAGACCCAGTACTTC.

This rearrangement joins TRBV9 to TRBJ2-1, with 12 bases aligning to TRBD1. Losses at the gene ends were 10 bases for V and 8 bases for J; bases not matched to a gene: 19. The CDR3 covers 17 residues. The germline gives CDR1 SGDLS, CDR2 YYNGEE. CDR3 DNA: TGTGCCGCCAGAGGGACAGGGGGCCTTATACCCTCGGATGAGCAGTTCTTC. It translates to CAARGTGGLIPSDEQFF.

CDR3 sequence (DNA): TGTGCCAGTTCCCCGACGGCCACGGGGCCCCAGCATTTT. Protein: CASSPTATGPQHF. The rearrangement links TRBV19 to TRBJ1-5; D gene ambiguous. V gave up 8 bases and J gave up 9 bases, with 17 bases separating them. The CDR3 contains 13 residues. Germline V CDR1 and CDR2: LNHDA, SQIVND (reference sequence).

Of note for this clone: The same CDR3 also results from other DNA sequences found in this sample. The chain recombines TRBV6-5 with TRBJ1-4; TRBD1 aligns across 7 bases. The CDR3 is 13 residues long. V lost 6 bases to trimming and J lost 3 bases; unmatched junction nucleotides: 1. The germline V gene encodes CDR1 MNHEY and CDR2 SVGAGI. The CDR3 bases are TGTGCCAGCAGAGGGGGCCCTAATGAAAAACTGTTTTTT. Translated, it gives CASRGGPNEKLFF.

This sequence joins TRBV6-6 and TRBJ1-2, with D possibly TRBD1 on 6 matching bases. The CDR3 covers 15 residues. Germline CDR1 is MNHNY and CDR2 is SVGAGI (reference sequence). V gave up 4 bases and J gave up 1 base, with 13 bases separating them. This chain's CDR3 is CASSSIRTVNYGYTF. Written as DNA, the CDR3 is TGTGCCAGCAGTTCTATCCGGACAGTTAACTATGGCTACACCTTC.

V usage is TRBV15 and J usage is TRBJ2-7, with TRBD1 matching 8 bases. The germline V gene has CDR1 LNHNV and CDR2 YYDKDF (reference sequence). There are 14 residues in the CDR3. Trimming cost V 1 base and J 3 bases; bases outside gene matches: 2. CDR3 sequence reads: CATSRVGQGYEQYF. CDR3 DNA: TGTGCCACCAGCAGAGTAGGACAGGGCTACGAGCAGTACTTC.

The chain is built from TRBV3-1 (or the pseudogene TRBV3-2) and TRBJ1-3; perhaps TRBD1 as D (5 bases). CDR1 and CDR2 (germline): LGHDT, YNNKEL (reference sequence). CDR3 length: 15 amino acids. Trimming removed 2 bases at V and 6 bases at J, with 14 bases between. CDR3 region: CASSQYGAGTNTIYF. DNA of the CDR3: TGTGCCAGCAGCCAATACGGGGCGGGGACAAACACCATATATTTT.

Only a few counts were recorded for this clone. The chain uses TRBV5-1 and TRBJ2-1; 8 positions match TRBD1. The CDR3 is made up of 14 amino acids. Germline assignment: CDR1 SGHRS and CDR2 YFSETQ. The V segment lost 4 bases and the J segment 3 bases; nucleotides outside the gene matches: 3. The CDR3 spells CASSPGQVYNEQFF. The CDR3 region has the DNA TGCGCCAGCAGCCCGGGACAGGTCTACAATGAGCAGTTCTTC. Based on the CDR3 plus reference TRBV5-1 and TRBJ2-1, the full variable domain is KAGVTQTPRYLIKTRGQQVTLSCSPISGHRSVSWYQQTPGQGLQFLFEYFSETQRNKGNFPGRFSGRQFSNSRSEMNVSTLELGDSALYLCASSPGQVYNEQFFGPGTRLTVL.

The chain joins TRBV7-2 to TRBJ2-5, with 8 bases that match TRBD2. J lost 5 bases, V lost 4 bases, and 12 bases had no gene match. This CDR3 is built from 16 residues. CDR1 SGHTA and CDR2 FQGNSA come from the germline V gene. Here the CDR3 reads CASSSSRTSRVETQYF. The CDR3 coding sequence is TGTGCCAGCAGCTCCTCCCGGACTAGCCGTGTGGAGACCCAGTACTTC. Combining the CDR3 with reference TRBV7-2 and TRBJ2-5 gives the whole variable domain GAGVSQSPSNKVTEKGKDVELRCDPISGHTALYWYRQSLGQGLEFLIYFQGNSAPDKSGLPSDRFSAERTGGSVSTLTIQRTQQEDSAVYLCASSSSRTSRVETQYFGPGTRLLVL.

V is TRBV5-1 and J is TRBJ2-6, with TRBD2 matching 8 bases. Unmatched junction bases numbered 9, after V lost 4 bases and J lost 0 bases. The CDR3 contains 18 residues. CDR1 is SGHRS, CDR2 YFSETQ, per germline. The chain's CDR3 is CASSPTGGGHSGANVLTF. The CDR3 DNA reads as TGCGCCAGCAGCCCCACGGGGGGGGGCCACTCTGGGGCCAACGTCCTGACTTTC.

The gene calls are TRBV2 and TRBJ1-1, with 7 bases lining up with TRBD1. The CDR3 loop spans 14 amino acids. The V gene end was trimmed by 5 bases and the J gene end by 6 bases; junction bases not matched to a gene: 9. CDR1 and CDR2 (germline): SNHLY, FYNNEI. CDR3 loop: CASSILQGQSEAFF. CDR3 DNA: TGTGCCAGCAGTATACTACAGGGACAGTCTGAAGCTTTCTTT.

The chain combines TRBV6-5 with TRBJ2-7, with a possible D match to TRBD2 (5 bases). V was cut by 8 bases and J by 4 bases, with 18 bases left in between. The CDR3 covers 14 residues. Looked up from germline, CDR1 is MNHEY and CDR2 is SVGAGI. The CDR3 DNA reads TGTGCCAGCCTCCCCGGGCCGAGGGCTTACGAGCAGTACTTC. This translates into CASLPGPRAYEQYF.

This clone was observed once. Here the CDR3 DNA reads TGTGCCAGCAGTGAATTTGTAGCGGGAAGCTACGAGCAGTACTTC. It encodes CASSEFVAGSYEQYF. V usage is TRBV6-1 and J usage is TRBJ2-7; 8 nucleotides match TRBD2. This CDR3 is built from 15 residues. Per the germline V gene, CDR1 is MNHNS and CDR2 is SASEGT. The ends lost 2 bases at V and 3 bases at J; junction bases unmatched: 6.